The 2 T cell receptor beta chains below were found in one sample sequenced in a study of cytomegalovirus exposure and HLA in healthy donors. The primer mix had 60 Vbeta and 13 Jbeta primers. Some clones are missing from TCRdb's copy, which holds only in-frame ones; the method was immunoSEQ multiplex PCR. The sample includes about 120,000 clones, about 10% of them seen just once. The source material was PBMCs. These receptor sequences come from a man in his thirties or forties in good health and CMV-seronegative.

The chain uses TRBV2 and TRBJ1-6; 8 positions agree with TRBD1. Germline V gene lookup returns CDR1 SNHLY and CDR2 FYNNEI. The CDR3 is 15 amino acids. The V segment lost 7 bases and the J segment 6 bases; nucleotides outside the gene matches: 8. CDR3 amino acids: CASIETDRGNSPLHF. CDR3 DNA: TGTGCCAGCATTGAGACCGACAGGGGTAATTCACCCCTCCACTTT.

The rearrangement joins TRBV11-2 to TRBJ2-5, with 11 bases lining up with TRBD2. The CDR3 covers 16 residues. The germline V gene encodes CDR1 SGHAT and CDR2 FQNNGV. V was pared by 5 bases and J by 4 bases, with 9 bases of the junction left unmatched. DNA of the CDR3: TGTGCCAGCAGCCCGCGGGGTAGCGGGAGGGTAGAGACCCAGTACTTC. As protein: CASSPRGSGRVETQYF.